The entry below describes one TCR beta chain. The data stem from a study of blood T cell repertoires in COVID-19. About the study: Specimens from acute and convalescent COVID-19 originated in the United States, Italy and Spain. Nucleic acid was either cDNA or gDNA, and it came from T cells, B-cell-depleted T cells, or PBMCs.

Original handling: Scientists estimated how many nucleated cells there were by amplifying reference gene primers. Produced via immunoSEQ multiplex PCR; TCRdb's table is partial and in-frame only. V and J calls and clone size are as listed in that table; D and trimming were resolved from the DNA. The top ten hold 15% to 20% of the sample, which has about 14,000 clones, 70% to 90% seen once. Trimming took 3 bases from V and 0 from J; bases not matched to a gene: 5. This CDR3 is 17 amino acids long. Germline CDR1 reads KGHDR; CDR2 reads SFDVKD. This clonotype originated in a human donor with active COVID-19. The donor label of this sample is uncertain. The material sequenced was peripheral blood. The V and J genes are TRBV24-1 and TRBJ1-5; TRBD1 matches 9 bases. CDR3 residues: CATSDNRGPDSNQPQHF. CDR3 bases: TGTGCCACCAGTGATAACAGGGGGCCCGATAGCAATCAGCCCCAGCATTTT.